This entry features one TCR beta chain sequence. Its antigen is unidentified. Profiled with immunoSEQ multiplex PCR; TCRdb holds only in-frame clones, not every one. This repertoire shows approximately 31,000 clones, 70% to 90% found once; its top ten account for 45% to 65%. Per the germline V gene, CDR1 is MNHEY and CDR2 is SMNVEV (reference sequence). V was shortened by 10 bases and J by 0 bases, with 12 bases between the two germline ends. The CDR3 totals 13 residues. This entry belongs to a study of OX40 agonist ivuxolimab in advanced cancers. Broader study findings: More expanded clones were found, on average, in CD8+ than in CD4+ T cells.

This receptor was obtained from an adult with an advanced solid tumor such as melanoma, head and neck, liver or kidney cancer. The chain combines TRBV27 with TRBJ1-1; D remains ambiguous. The sample consisted of CD4+ or CD8+ T cells sorted from blood, taken in a trial of the OX40 agonist ivuxolimab. Written as DNA, the CDR3 is TGTGCCACCCAGGCTAGTATGAACACTGAAGCTTTCTTT. It is translated as CATQASMNTEAFF.